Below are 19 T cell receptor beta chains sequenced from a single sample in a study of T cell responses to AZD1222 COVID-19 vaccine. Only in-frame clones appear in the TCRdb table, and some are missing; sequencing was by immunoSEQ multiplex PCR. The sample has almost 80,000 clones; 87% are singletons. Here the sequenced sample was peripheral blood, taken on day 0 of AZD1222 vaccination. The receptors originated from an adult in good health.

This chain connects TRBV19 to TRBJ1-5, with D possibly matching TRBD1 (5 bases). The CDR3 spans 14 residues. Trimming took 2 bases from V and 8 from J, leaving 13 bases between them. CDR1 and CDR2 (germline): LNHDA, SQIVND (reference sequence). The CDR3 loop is CASSIQGGEEPQHF. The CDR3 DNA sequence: TGTGCCAGTAGTATACAGGGAGGGGAAGAGCCCCAGCATTTT.

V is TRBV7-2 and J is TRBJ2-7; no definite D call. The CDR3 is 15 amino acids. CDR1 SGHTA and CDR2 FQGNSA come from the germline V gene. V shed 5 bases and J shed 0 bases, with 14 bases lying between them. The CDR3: CASSPSRVSSYEQYF. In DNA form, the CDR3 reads TGTGCCAGCAGCCCCTCACGGGTTTCCTCCTACGAGCAGTACTTC.

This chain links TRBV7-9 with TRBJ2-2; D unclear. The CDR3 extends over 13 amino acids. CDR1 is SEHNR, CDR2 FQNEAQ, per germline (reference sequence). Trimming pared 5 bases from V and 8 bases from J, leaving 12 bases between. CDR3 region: CASSALRIGELFF. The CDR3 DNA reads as TGTGCCAGCAGCGCGCTTAGGATTGGGGAGCTGTTTTTT.

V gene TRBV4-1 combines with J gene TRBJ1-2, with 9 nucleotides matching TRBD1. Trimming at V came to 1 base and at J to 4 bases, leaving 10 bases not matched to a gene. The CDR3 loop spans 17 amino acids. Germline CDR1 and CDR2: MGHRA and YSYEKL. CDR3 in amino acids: CASSQALQGARIYGYTF. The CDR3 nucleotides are TGCGCCAGCAGCCAAGCCCTACAGGGGGCGCGGATCTATGGCTACACCTTC.

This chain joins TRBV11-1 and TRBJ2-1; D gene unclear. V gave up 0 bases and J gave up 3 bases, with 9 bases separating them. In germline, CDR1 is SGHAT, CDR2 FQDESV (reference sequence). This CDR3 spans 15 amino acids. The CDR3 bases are TGTGCCAGCAGCTTAGCAGGAGCAGGCTACAATGAGCAGTTCTTC. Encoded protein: CASSLAGAGYNEQFF.

CDR3 sequence: CAIGVPNYGYTF. CDR3 in DNA: TGTGCCATAGGAGTCCCCAACTATGGCTACACCTTC. This chain links TRBV21-1 with TRBJ1-2. TRBV21-1 is listed as a pseudogene. The CDR3 loop spans 12 amino acids.

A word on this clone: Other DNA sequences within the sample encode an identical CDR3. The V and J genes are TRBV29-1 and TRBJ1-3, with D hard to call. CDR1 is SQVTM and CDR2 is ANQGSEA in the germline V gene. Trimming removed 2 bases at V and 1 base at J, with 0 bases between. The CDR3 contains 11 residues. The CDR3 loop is CSVESGNTIYF. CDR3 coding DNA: TGCAGCGTTGAATCTGGAAACACCATATATTTT.

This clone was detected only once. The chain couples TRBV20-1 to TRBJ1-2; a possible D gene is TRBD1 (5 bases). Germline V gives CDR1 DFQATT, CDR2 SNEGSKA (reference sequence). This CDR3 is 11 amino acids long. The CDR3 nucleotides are TGCTTGGGGCAGCGGGACTATGGCTACACCTTC. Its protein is CLGQRDYGYTF.

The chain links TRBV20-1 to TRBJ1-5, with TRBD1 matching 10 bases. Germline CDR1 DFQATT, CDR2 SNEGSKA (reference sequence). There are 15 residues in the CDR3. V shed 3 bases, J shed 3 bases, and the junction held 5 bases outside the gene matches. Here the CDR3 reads CSASLGTGANQPQHF. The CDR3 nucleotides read TGCAGTGCTAGTCTCGGGACAGGGGCCAATCAGCCCCAGCATTTT.

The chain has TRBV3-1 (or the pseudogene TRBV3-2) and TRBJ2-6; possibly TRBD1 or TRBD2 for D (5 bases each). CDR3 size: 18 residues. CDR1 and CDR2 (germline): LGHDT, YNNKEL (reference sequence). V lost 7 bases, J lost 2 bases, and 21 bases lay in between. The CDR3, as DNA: TGTGCCAGCACCCGGGGCTGGGCGGTCGGGACTGGGGCCAACGTCCTGACTTTC. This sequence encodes CASTRGWAVGTGANVLTF.

CDR3 DNA sequence: TGTGCCAGCAGGACGGTCCTGGATGGCTACACCTTC. This sequence encodes CASRTVLDGYTF. The chain employs TRBV5-4 and TRBJ1-2, with D hard to call. V shed 5 bases and J shed 6 bases, with 11 bases lying between them. This CDR3 has 12 amino acids. The germline V gene has CDR1 SGHNT and CDR2 YYREEE (reference sequence).

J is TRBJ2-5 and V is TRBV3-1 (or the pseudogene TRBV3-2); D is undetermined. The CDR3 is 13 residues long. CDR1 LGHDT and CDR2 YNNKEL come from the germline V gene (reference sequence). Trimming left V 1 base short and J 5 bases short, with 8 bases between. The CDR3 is CASSQGSSETQYF. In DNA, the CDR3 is TGTGCCAGCAGCCAAGGGAGCTCCGAGACCCAGTACTTC.

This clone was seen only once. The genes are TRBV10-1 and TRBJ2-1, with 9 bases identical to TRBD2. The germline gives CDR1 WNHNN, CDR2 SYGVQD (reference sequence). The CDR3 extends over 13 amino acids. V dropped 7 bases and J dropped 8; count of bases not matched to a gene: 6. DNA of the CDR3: TGCGCCAGCATGGCGGGAGGGAGTGATGAGCAGTTCTTC. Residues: CASMAGGSDEQFF.

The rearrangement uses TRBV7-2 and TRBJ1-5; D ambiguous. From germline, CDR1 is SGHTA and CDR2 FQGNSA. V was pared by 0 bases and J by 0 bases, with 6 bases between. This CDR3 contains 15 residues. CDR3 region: CASSLAVYSNQPQHF. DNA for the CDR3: TGTGCCAGCAGCTTAGCGGTGTATAGCAATCAGCCCCAGCATTTT.

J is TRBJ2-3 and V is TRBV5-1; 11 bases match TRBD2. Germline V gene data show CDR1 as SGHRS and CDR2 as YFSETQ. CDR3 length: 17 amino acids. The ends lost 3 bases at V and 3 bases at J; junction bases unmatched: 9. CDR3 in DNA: TGCGCCAGCAGCTCCGCCCTGACTAGCGGGATGACAGATACGCAGTATTTT. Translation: CASSSALTSGMTDTQYF.

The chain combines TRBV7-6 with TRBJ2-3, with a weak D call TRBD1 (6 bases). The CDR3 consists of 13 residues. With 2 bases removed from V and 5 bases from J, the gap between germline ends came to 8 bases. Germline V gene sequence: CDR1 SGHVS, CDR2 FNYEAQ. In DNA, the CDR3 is TGTGCCAGCAGCTTAACAGGGAAAGATACGCAGTATTTT. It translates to CASSLTGKDTQYF.

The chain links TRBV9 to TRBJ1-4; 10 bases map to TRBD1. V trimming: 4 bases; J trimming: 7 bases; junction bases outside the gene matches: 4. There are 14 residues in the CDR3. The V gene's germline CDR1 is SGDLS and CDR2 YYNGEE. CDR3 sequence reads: CASSPGTGVEKLFF. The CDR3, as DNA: TGTGCCAGCAGCCCCGGGACAGGGGTTGAAAAACTGTTTTTT.

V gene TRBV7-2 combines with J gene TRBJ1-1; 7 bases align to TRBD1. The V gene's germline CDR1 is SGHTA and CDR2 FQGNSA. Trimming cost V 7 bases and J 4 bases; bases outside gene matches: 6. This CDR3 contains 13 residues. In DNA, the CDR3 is TGTGCCAGCAACACAGGGGCGGGCACTGAAGCTTTCTTT. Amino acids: CASNTGAGTEAFF.

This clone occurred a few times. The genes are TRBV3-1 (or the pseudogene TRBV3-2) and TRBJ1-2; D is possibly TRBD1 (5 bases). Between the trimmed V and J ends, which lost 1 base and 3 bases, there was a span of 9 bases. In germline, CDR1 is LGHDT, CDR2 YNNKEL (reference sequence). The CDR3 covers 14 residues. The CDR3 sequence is CASSQGGVDYGYTF. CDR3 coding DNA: TGTGCCAGCAGCCAAGGGGGGGTCGACTATGGCTACACCTTC.